This T cell receptor (beta chain) is from a study of sequential checkpoint blockade in melanoma. Produced via immunoSEQ multiplex PCR; TCRdb's table is partial and in-frame only. Among around 2,000 clones listed, 19% were seen once. Documented treatment: randomized to nivolumab then ipilimumab (arm A) or the reverse (arm B). Germline CDR1 reads KGHSH; CDR2 reads LQKENI. The ends were cut back, 3 bases at V and 0 bases at J, with 6 bases in the middle. The CDR3 has 13 residues. This TCR was recovered from a human donor with melanoma. The chain joins TRBV18 to TRBJ2-7; unclear D gene. The sequencing used tumor tissue (inferred from file names), collected from a patient given nivolumab and ipilimumab in sequence. The CDR3 is CASSPSSSYEQYF. Written as DNA, the CDR3 is TGTGCCAGCTCACCCTCGAGCTCCTACGAGCAGTACTTC.